This T cell receptor beta chain emerged from a study of T cells in Graves' hyperthyroidism and ophthalmopathy. RNA transcripts provided the source from which TCR beta CDR3 regions were amplified. A first-round RT-PCR of the TCR CDR3 used the HTBI primer set. TCRdb analysed the multiplex PCR reads with MiXCR anew, one entry per CDR3 protein. This sample yields 250,000 or so distinct CDR3 sequences, of which over 12% are seen a single time; around 31% belongs to the top ten. Germline loops: CDR1 GTSNPN, CDR2 SVGIG (reference sequence). Trimming pared 0 bases from V and 9 bases from J, leaving 5 bases between. The CDR3 consists of 11 residues. This clonotype was observed many times. Clinical symptoms, serum thyroxine and TRAb, thyroid ultrasound and orbital computed tomography were used for the diagnoses. Extraction of PBMCs used roughly 10 ml of fresh peripheral blood.

This TCR was recovered from a woman aged 45-65 years with Graves' hyperthyroidism that later progressed to Graves' ophthalmopathy. This chain uses TRBV30 with TRBJ2-2; D remains unclear. The sequencing input was blood. The CDR3 region is CAWSVTRELFF. The CDR3 DNA reads as TGTGCCTGGAGTGTAACGAGGGAGCTGTTTTTT.